Listed here are 12 T cell receptor beta chains from one sample, sequenced in a study of beta chain features in type 1 diabetes. Of the isolated RNA, all was reverse transcribed, and so the sequenced material was expressed TCRB transcripts. The table came from immunoSEQ multiplex PCR; TCRdb's copy has only in-frame clones and leaves some out. The sample comprises tens of thousands of clones, around 32% of which are singletons, and about 0.48% rests with the top ten. Sequenced sample: stem cell memory CD4+ T cells from blood. These receptors were taken from a woman between 18 and 29 years old in good health.

The chain combines TRBV5-6 with TRBJ1-1; 8 nucleotides agree with TRBD1. The CDR3 contains 14 residues. Looked up from germline, CDR1 is SGHDT and CDR2 is YYEEEE. The V segment lost 4 bases and the J segment 6 bases; nucleotides outside the gene matches: 8. CDR3 sequence (DNA): TGTGCCAGCAGCATCAGGGGGCGCATCGCTGAAGCTTTCTTT. The encoded protein is CASSIRGRIAEAFF.

The chain uses TRBV4-3 and TRBJ2-1, with a possible D match to TRBD2 (5 bases). Between the trimmed V and J ends, which lost 0 bases and 1 base, there was a span of 10 bases. In germline, CDR1 is LGHNA, CDR2 YSLEER. The CDR3 is 16 residues long. The CDR3 reads CASSQDRGRSYNEQFF. Here the CDR3 DNA reads TGCGCCAGCAGCCAAGATCGGGGTAGATCCTACAATGAGCAGTTCTTC.

J is TRBJ2-1 and V is TRBV6-4; 8 nucleotides match TRBD2. The germline CDR1 and CDR2 sequences are MRHNA and SNTAGT. The CDR3 covers 14 residues. J was trimmed by 5 bases and V by 3 bases; bases with no gene match: 3. CDR3 bases: TGTGCCAGCAGTGAAACTAGCGGACACAATGAGCAGTTCTTC. This sequence encodes CASSETSGHNEQFF.

In its sample, this clone was seen a few times. The chain uses TRBV19 and TRBJ2-2, with 8 bases identical to TRBD1. V lost 5 bases to trimming and J lost 4 bases; unmatched junction nucleotides: 12. The germline CDR1 and CDR2 sequences are LNHDA and SQIVND (reference sequence). The CDR3 totals 17 residues. The CDR3 reads CASSSYPGGAGTGELFF. CDR3 bases: TGTGCCAGTAGTTCTTACCCAGGGGGCGCGGGCACCGGGGAGCTGTTTTTT.

The V gene is TRBV27, the J gene TRBJ2-7, with a weak D call TRBD1 (6 bases). From germline, CDR1 is MNHEY and CDR2 SMNVEV (reference sequence). The V end lost 0 bases, the J end lost 4 bases, and 22 bases lay between the germline ends. The CDR3 spans 18 residues. Written as DNA, the CDR3 is TGTGCCAGCAGTTTATCGATGGGGACAACAATATGGGGGTACGAGCAGTACTTC. This gives the protein CASSLSMGTTIWGYEQYF.

The chain links TRBV11-3 to TRBJ2-7; 11 nucleotides agree with TRBD2. This CDR3 has 18 residues. V shed 3 bases and J 5 bases; nucleotides not matched to a gene: 15. CDR1 and CDR2 from the germline V gene are SGHNT and YENEEA. The CDR3 coding sequence is TGTGCCAGCAGCTTTAATTTTAGGCTAGCGGGAGGATTCCACGAGCAGTACTTC. Amino acid sequence: CASSFNFRLAGGFHEQYF.

Points on this clone: Other DNA sequences in the same sample also yield this CDR3. The chain couples TRBV5-4 to TRBJ2-5, with D hard to call. Trimming took off 1 base at V and 2 bases at J, with 6 bases between the two ends. CDR1 and CDR2 (germline): SGHNT, YYREEE (reference sequence). CDR3 length equals 13 residues. For the CDR3, the DNA is TGTGCCAGCAGCTTGACGGTTCAAGAGACCCAGTACTTC. Translated: CASSLTVQETQYF.

This chain uses TRBV10-3 with TRBJ2-3; TRBD2 might be the D (5 bases). The germline CDR1 and CDR2 sequences are ENHRY and SYGVKD. Deletions cut 8 bases from V and 1 base from J, with 13 bases between. The CDR3 extends over 14 amino acids. The CDR3 here is CAIQRAGRTDTQYF. The DNA for the CDR3 is TGTGCCATCCAGAGGGCTGGACGCACAGATACGCAGTATTTT.

This clone was counted a few times. This chain links TRBV30 with TRBJ1-1, with a weak D call TRBD1 (5 bases). From germline, CDR1 is GTSNPN and CDR2 SVGIG (reference sequence). The CDR3 loop spans 12 amino acids. Trimming stripped 5 bases from V and 6 bases from J, with 13 bases between. CDR3 DNA: TGTGCCTGGTCCCGGGGGTTGGCTGAAGCTTTCTTT. Translating gives CAWSRGLAEAFF. The full variable domain, completed using reference TRBV30 and TRBJ1-1, is SQTIHQWPATLVQPVGSPLSLECTVEGTSNPNLYWYRQAAGRGLQLLFYSVGIGQISSEVPQNLSASRPQDRQFILSSKKLLLSDSGFYLCAWSRGLAEAFFGQGTRLTVV.

This clone was picked up a small number of times. The CDR3 bases are TGTGCCAGCAGCGCGGGGGGGGCCCCAGATACGCAGTATTTT. Its protein is CASSAGGAPDTQYF. The chain uses TRBV13 and TRBJ2-3; 9 nucleotides match TRBD2. Looked up from germline, CDR1 is PRHDT and CDR2 is FYEKMQ (reference sequence). V was pared by 5 bases and J by 4 bases, with 4 bases of the junction left unmatched. This CDR3 comprises 14 residues.

This clone was observed a few times. This chain links TRBV4-2 with TRBJ2-7; D gene uncertain. Germline V gene sequence: CDR1 LGHNA, CDR2 YNFKEQ. CDR3 length: 15 amino acids. V was shortened by 3 bases and J by 3 bases, with 15 bases between the two germline ends. The chain's CDR3 is CASSQSAAGLYEQYF. The DNA of the CDR3 is TGTGCCAGCAGCCAGTCCGCCGCAGGCCTCTACGAGCAGTACTTC.

In this sample, this clone turned up a few times. The CDR3 region has the DNA TGTGCCAGCAGCCCCTTCGGACAGGGTAAAGAGACCCAGTACTTC. Its protein product is CASSPFGQGKETQYF. The chain is built from TRBV9 and TRBJ2-5; 8 bases agree with TRBD1. The V gene's germline CDR1 is SGDLS and CDR2 YYNGEE. CDR3 length equals 15 residues. V lost 4 bases and J lost 3; bases outside the gene matches: 8. The whole variable domain, remainder taken from reference TRBV9 and TRBJ2-5, is DSGVTQTPKHLITATGQRVTLRCSPRSGDLSVYWYQQSLDQGLQFLIQYYNGEERAKGNILERFSAQQFPDLHSELNLSSLELGDSALYFCASSPFGQGKETQYFGPGTRLLVL.